These T cell receptor beta chains were read from a single sample in a study of blood T cell repertoires in COVID-19. Some clones are missing from TCRdb's copy, which holds only in-frame ones; the method was immunoSEQ multiplex PCR. The data contain 84,000 or so clones, roughly 80% of them singletons. Specimen: peripheral blood. These receptors all come from a human donor in a cohort sampled during active COVID-19. The CDR3 runs from the conserved cysteine through the conserved F or W. Each record gives: D gene, J gene, V gene, clone size, CDR3 protein. The D gene is left open where the match is weak. Clone size is shown for a subset of rows, as once, few, many or a class of expanded clone.

>.|TRBJ2-6|TRBV30|.
CASPREANVLTF
>TRBD1|TRBJ2-4|TRBV5-1|once
CASSSLGGPKNIQYF
>TRBD2|TRBJ2-5|TRBV7-2|.
CASSLGTSGQETQYF
>TRBD1|TRBJ2-2|TRBV5-4|.
CASSFGTGNTGELFF
>.|TRBJ1-1|TRBV3-1/TRBV3-2|.
CASSHRGNTEAFF
>TRBD2|TRBJ2-7|TRBV5-4|.
CASSLGGDNSYEQYF
>TRBD1|TRBJ2-7|TRBV14|medium-sized
CASSQAPTGGEQYF
>TRBD2|TRBJ2-3|TRBV6-2/TRBV6-3|.
CASSYGTRVIPTDTQYF
>TRBD2|TRBJ2-7|TRBV2|.
CASTGGRTYEQYF
>TRBD2|TRBJ2-3|TRBV9|.
CASSVTSGSTDTQYF
>TRBD2|TRBJ2-7|TRBV5-1|.
CASSWASGGSSYEQYF
>.|TRBJ1-3|TRBV6-5|.
CASRTYRVAGNTIYF